This record looks at one T cell receptor beta chain sequence and its context. Its antigen is currently not known. Base qualities are not recorded, but no much larger clone differs from it by a single base. TCRbeta CDR3 regions were amplified from genomic DNA using the immunoSEQ Assay, a bias-controlled multiplex PCR. As for the authors' bioinformatics: The number of nucleated cells in each sample was estimated from the amplification of reference gene primers within the assay. To quantify the absolute abundance of each unique TCRbeta CDR3 rearrangement, sequence reads were collapsed and filtered. Productive Simpson clonality was computed per sample as the square root of Simpson's diversity index over productive rearrangements. The table comes from immuneACCESS by way of TCRdb, which keeps in-frame sequences with V and J called. Part of the clones is missing from these tables; in studies checked, under half for an unresolved V gene and the rest for unknown reasons. V, J and clone size derive from that table, while D and trimming were established from the DNA sequence. The sample table records approximately 240,000 clones; around 82% of these occur just once. 4% to 6% of the sample rests with the top ten.

The CDR3 spans 16 residues, from the cysteine through the phenylalanine. Only the CDR3 part of the read is kept: 48 bases, read in frame from the first base. For this chain, trimming is 3 bases at the V end and 2 bases at the J end, and the number of junction bases without a gene match is 6. The germline V gene (reference sequence) supplies CDR1 DFQATT and CDR2 SNEGSKA. These data are taken from a study of blood T cell repertoires in COVID-19 (TCRdb year 2020). For the study in its entirety: Samples from collaborators originated in the United States, Italy and Spain and spanned both the acute and convalescent phases of COVID-19. The prospective study material was composed of cDNA or gDNA derived from T cells, B-cell-depleted T cells, or PBMCs. Deeply sampled blood TCRbeta repertoires from subjects exposed to, actively infected with, or recovered from COVID-19 were included in the dataset. The repertoires were released in a freely available public database meant as a resource for research on the immune response to SARS-CoV-2. Samples were obtained from the ongoing ImmuneRACE study (first 160 participants) and from over 1,000 subjects provided by 6 global collaborators. The sample metadata nearly always contained a de-identified subject ID, COVID-19 status, age in years and sex. Where available, HLA class I and class II types were taken from metadata supplied by the sample provider and were not determined by assay-based typing.

Collaborating institutions collected whole blood in K2EDTA tubes following their own protocols. For TCRbeta analysis, collaborators shipped samples in one of three forms: frozen whole blood, isolated PBMCs, or DNA extracted from either of those sample types. General study outcomes and caveats: The quantity of clinical and demographic metadata differed by source and by participant and was supplied without curation.

This sequence was found in a woman older than 75 with active or convalescent COVID-19. The sequenced material came from peripheral blood. Recombination connected TRBV20-1 to TRBJ2-3, with 12 junctional bases fitting TRBD2. CDR3 protein: CSASSTSGSVTDTQYF. The DNA sequence reads TGCAGTGCTAGTTCGACTAGCGGGAGTGTCACAGATACGCAGTATTTT.